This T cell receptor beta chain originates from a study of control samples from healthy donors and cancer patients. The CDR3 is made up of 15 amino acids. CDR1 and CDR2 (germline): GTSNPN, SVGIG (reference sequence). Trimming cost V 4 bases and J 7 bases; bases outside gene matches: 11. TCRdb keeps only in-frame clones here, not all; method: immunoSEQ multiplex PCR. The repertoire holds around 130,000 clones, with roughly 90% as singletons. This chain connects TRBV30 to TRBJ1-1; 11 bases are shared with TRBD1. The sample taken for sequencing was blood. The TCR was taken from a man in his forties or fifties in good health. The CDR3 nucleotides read TGTGCCTGGACTAAGGGGACAGGGGGATATGATGAAGCTTTCTTT. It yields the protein CAWTKGTGGYDEAFF.